The 4 T cell receptor beta chains below were found in one sample sequenced in a study of read filtering for tumor transcriptome and immune sequencing. The library was built from roughly 400 ng RNA with molecular barcoded adaptors for alpha/delta and beta/gamma chains. MiXCR, applied by TCRdb to the reads, yields one record per CDR3 protein. The sample records about 38,000 distinct CDR3 sequences, roughly an eighth being singletons. What was sequenced was a population of CD138-negative cells sorted from bone marrow. These receptors all stem from a donor aged 40 or older with multiple myeloma.

This clonotype was counted at least ten times. The J gene is TRBJ2-7, the V gene TRBV7-2, with TRBD1 as a possible D gene (6 bases). Germline CDR1 is SGHTA and CDR2 is FQGNSA. The CDR3 contains 16 residues. The ends were cut back, 1 base at V and 3 bases at J, with 16 bases in the middle. CDR3 amino acids: CASSLGDRTRGYEQYF. The CDR3 nucleotides read TGTGCCAGCAGCTTAGGCGACAGGACCAGGGGCTACGAGCAGTACTTC.

This clonotype was picked up many times. The chain joins TRBV7-9 to TRBJ1-1; D may be TRBD1 (6 bases). From germline, CDR1 is SEHNR and CDR2 FQNEAQ (reference sequence). The CDR3 consists of 14 residues. Trimming pared 5 bases from V and 1 base from J, leaving 11 bases between. Here the CDR3 reads CASSLQGQNTEAFF. CDR3 DNA sequence: TGTGCCAGCAGCCTACAGGGTCAGAACACTGAAGCTTTCTTT.

The rearrangement uses TRBV13 and TRBJ2-1; 7 bases agree with TRBD1. V shed 3 bases, J shed 8 bases, and the junction held 10 bases outside the gene matches. The CDR3 consists of 15 residues. Germline CDR1 PRHDT, CDR2 FYEKMQ (reference sequence). CDR3 sequence reads: CASSFGGTASDEQFF. As DNA, the CDR3 is TGTGCCAGCAGCTTTGGTGGGACAGCCTCGGATGAGCAGTTCTTC. Combining the CDR3 with reference TRBV13 and TRBJ2-1 gives the whole variable domain AAGVIQSPRHLIKEKRETATLKCYPIPRHDTVYWYQQGPGQDPQFLISFYEKMQSDKGSIPDRFSAQQFSDYHSELNMSSLELGDSALYFCASSFGGTASDEQFFGPGTRLTVL.

This clonotype was observed a few times. The chain employs TRBV7-9 and TRBJ1-3; D may be TRBD1 (5 bases). The germline V gene encodes CDR1 SEHNR and CDR2 FQNEAQ (reference sequence). The ends were cut back, 4 bases at V and 3 bases at J, with 13 bases in the middle. CDR3 length: 15 amino acids. CDR3 sequence reads: CASSSPSRDGNTIYF. The CDR3 coding sequence is TGTGCCAGCAGCTCACCTAGCAGGGATGGAAACACCATATATTTT.